The 11 T cell receptor beta chains presented below share a single source sample, sequenced in a study of CXCR3-negative and CXCR3-positive naive CD8 T cells. The method, 5' RACE with UMI labels, was used to prepare the TRB cDNA libraries. TCRdb reprocessed the 5' RACE reads and keeps a single row for each CDR3 protein, giving no DNA. The sample shows about 140,000 distinct CDR3 sequences, and 0.41% sits with its ten largest clones. Their cognate antigens are unknown. Study-wide results and caveats: Naive cells positive for CXCR3 carried more hydrophobic TRB CDR3s than CXCR3-negative ones.

The sequenced material came from naive CXCR3+ CD8+ T cells from blood. Subset meaning: CD45RO-CCR7+CD27+CD95- naive CD8+ T cells expressing CXCR3 (TNR3+). All receptors derive from a human donor in good health. Some clones in this sample may be carry-over from other donors' samples.

CDR3: CSARGFGQGPSNYGYTF. The chain recombines TRBV20-1 with TRBJ1-2. Germline-derived CDR1 and CDR2 are DFQATT and SNEGSKA (reference sequence). The CDR3 sequence is 17 residues long.

This chain links TRBV29-1 with TRBJ2-7; TCRdb selects TRBD1, and the lack of DNA leaves this call unchecked. Germline CDR1 is SQVTM and CDR2 is ANQGSEA. CDR3 length: 12 amino acids. The CDR3 is CSVEGQSYEQYF.

The genes are TRBV12-3 or TRBV12-4 and TRBJ1-1. This CDR3 is 12 amino acids long. The CDR3 reads CASSWGNTEAFF.

The V gene is TRBV28, the J gene TRBJ2-5; no DNA is available, so the TRBD1 call from TCRdb remains unchecked. Germline assignment: CDR1 MDHEN and CDR2 SYDVKM. The CDR3 sequence is 14 residues long. CDR3 in amino acids: CASSRGGRGETQYF.

V and J are TRBV20-1 and TRBJ2-1; TCRdb gives TRBD1 as the D gene, but with no DNA this cannot be confirmed. Germline V lookup: CDR1 DFQATT, CDR2 SNEGSKA (reference sequence). The CDR3 has 15 residues. The CDR3 region is CSARDIGTALHEQFF.

The V gene is TRBV19, the J gene TRBJ1-1; TCRdb's D call, TRBD1, is unchecked because there is no DNA. Germline-derived CDR1 and CDR2 are LNHDA and SQIVND (reference sequence). The CDR3 totals 13 residues. CDR3 sequence reads: CASTPGGGAEAFF.

The gene calls are TRBV7-9 and TRBJ2-5; checking the TCRdb D call of TRBD1 is not possible without DNA. Germline assignment: CDR1 SEHNR and CDR2 FQNEAQ (reference sequence). This CDR3 spans 16 amino acids. CDR3 sequence reads: CASSPDRAYPGETQYF.

This chain links TRBV28 with TRBJ2-1; TCRdb's D gene call, TRBD2, goes unchecked for lack of DNA. This CDR3 has 15 amino acids. The germline CDR1 and CDR2 sequences are MDHEN and SYDVKM. This CDR3 reads CASSLFGSGRSEQFF. The full variable domain, with the rest looked up from reference TRBV28 and TRBJ2-1, is DVKVTQSSRYLVKRTGEKVFLECVQDMDHENMFWYRQDPGLGLRLIYFSYDVKMKEKGDIPEGYSVSREKKERFSLILESASTNQTSMYLCASSLFGSGRSEQFFGPGTRLTVL.

The CDR3 is CASSKSRRGQNYNEQFF. The chain combines TRBV9 with TRBJ2-1; TCRdb's D gene call, TRBD2, goes unchecked for lack of DNA. Germline assignment: CDR1 SGDLS and CDR2 YYNGEE. The CDR3 consists of 17 residues. The whole variable domain, filled in from reference TRBV9 and TRBJ2-1, reads DSGVTQTPKHLITATGQRVTLRCSPRSGDLSVYWYQQSLDQGLQFLIQYYNGEERAKGNILERFSAQQFPDLHSELNLSSLELGDSALYFCASSKSRRGQNYNEQFFGPGTRLTVL.

The J gene is TRBJ2-3, the V gene TRBV7-3; without DNA, the TCRdb call of TRBD1 cannot be checked. The length of the CDR3 is 13 residues. Germline lookup yields CDR1 SGHTA and CDR2 FQGTGA. This CDR3 reads CASSEQGSRAQYF.

The CDR3 protein is CASSLSGSSSYSEQFF. The chain has TRBV5-1 and TRBJ2-1; TCRdb's assignment of TRBD2 cannot be checked, as there is no DNA. The CDR3 is made up of 16 amino acids. Germline CDR1 SGHRS, CDR2 YFSETQ.